The 7 T cell receptor beta chains below were found in one sample sequenced in a study of persistence of HIV-infected CD4 T cells. Their recognized antigens are unknown. Sequencing used immunoSEQ version 4 in survey mode. Some clones are missing from TCRdb's copy, which holds only in-frame ones; the method was immunoSEQ multiplex PCR. The profile shows 35,000 to 45,000 clones, roughly 87% of them singletons. Anti-CD3/anti-CD28 beads served as a nonspecific positive control stimulus. CD4+ T cells upregulating both CD40 ligand and CD69 were sorted as responding cells. The input for sequencing was CD4+ T cells sorted from PBMCs after approximately 20-hour stimulation, taken from a patient who received antiretroviral therapy. The receptors were gathered from an adult man with HIV who was CMV-seropositive.

The chain couples TRBV6-2 or TRBV6-3 to TRBJ1-1, with a weak D call TRBD1 (6 bases). The ends were cut back, 2 bases at V and 6 bases at J, with 16 bases in the middle. Looked up from germline, CDR1 is MNHEY and CDR2 is SVGEGT. The CDR3 covers 15 residues. CDR3: CASSYLHQGSAEAFF. The CDR3 DNA sequence: TGTGCCAGCAGTTACCTACACCAGGGGAGCGCTGAAGCTTTCTTT.

The chain couples TRBV18 to TRBJ2-1; maybe TRBD1 (5 bases). This CDR3 spans 14 amino acids. CDR1 is KGHSH and CDR2 is LQKENI in the germline V gene. V shed 0 bases and J shed 8 bases, with 11 bases lying between them. In nucleotides, the CDR3 is TGTGCCAGCTCACCACCGGTTCAGGGTTATGAGCAGTTCTTC. Protein product: CASSPPVQGYEQFF.

This clone was observed a handful of times. This chain uses TRBV4-3 with TRBJ1-5; 9 nucleotides agree with TRBD1. This CDR3 contains 16 residues. The V gene's germline CDR1 is LGHNA and CDR2 YSLEER. V trimming: 1 base; J trimming: 6 bases; junction bases outside the gene matches: 7. The CDR3 sequence: CASSQVRTGAGQPQHF. The CDR3 bases are TGCGCCAGCAGCCAAGTCCGGACAGGGGCCGGTCAGCCCCAGCATTTT.

V gene TRBV30 combines with J gene TRBJ2-5; D remains unclear. The CDR3 covers 12 residues. The V and J ends lost 4 bases and 9 bases respectively, with 15 bases between them. CDR1 and CDR2 (germline): GTSNPN, SVGIG (reference sequence). The CDR3 DNA follows: TGTGCCTGGACCCACACCCAATTGGCCCAGTACTTC. As protein: CAWTHTQLAQYF.

This chain links TRBV10-3 with TRBJ1-1; D gene uncertain. Trimming pared 3 bases from V and 5 bases from J, leaving 4 bases between. Germline values: CDR1 ENHRY, CDR2 SYGVKD. CDR3 length: 11 residues. CDR3 in DNA: TGTGCCATCAGTGATAGGACTGAAGCTTTCTTT. Translating it yields CAISDRTEAFF.

The chain employs TRBV6-5 and TRBJ1-5, with D perhaps TRBD1 (5 bases). Germline lookup yields CDR1 MNHEY and CDR2 SVGAGI. The CDR3 is made up of 15 amino acids. Trimming shortened V by 8 bases and J by 1 base, and 15 bases separated the two germline ends. CDR3: CASLWGVGSNQPQHF. CDR3 in DNA: TGTGCCAGCCTTTGGGGGGTGGGGAGCAATCAGCCCCAGCATTTT.

V and J are TRBV6-5 and TRBJ1-5; D perhaps matches TRBD1 (6 bases). Germline CDR1 is MNHEY and CDR2 is SVGAGI. This CDR3 is 15 amino acids long. V was cut by 5 bases and J by 2 bases, with 13 bases left in between. DNA for the CDR3: TGTGCCAGCAGTACCACAGGGACGGGCAATCAGCCCCAGCATTTT. Protein: CASSTTGTGNQPQHF.